Here is one T cell receptor beta chain with its context. The data were produced by immunoSEQ multiplex PCR, yet TCRdb's version contains in-frame clones alone and is incomplete. Among 100,000 to 150,000 clones listed, 80% to 90% were seen once. The sample is drawn from a study of T cell responses to AZD1222 COVID-19 vaccine. Per the germline V gene, CDR1 is SGHDT and CDR2 is YYEEEE. V lost 3 bases to trimming and J lost 2 bases, with 2 bases between them. The CDR3 has 11 residues. V is TRBV5-6 and J is TRBJ1-2; unclear D gene. The clonotype was recovered from an adult in good health. The starting material was peripheral blood, obtained on day 0 of AZD1222 vaccination. This CDR3 is CASSWNYGYTF. For the CDR3, the DNA is TGTGCCAGCAGCTGGAACTATGGCTACACCTTC.